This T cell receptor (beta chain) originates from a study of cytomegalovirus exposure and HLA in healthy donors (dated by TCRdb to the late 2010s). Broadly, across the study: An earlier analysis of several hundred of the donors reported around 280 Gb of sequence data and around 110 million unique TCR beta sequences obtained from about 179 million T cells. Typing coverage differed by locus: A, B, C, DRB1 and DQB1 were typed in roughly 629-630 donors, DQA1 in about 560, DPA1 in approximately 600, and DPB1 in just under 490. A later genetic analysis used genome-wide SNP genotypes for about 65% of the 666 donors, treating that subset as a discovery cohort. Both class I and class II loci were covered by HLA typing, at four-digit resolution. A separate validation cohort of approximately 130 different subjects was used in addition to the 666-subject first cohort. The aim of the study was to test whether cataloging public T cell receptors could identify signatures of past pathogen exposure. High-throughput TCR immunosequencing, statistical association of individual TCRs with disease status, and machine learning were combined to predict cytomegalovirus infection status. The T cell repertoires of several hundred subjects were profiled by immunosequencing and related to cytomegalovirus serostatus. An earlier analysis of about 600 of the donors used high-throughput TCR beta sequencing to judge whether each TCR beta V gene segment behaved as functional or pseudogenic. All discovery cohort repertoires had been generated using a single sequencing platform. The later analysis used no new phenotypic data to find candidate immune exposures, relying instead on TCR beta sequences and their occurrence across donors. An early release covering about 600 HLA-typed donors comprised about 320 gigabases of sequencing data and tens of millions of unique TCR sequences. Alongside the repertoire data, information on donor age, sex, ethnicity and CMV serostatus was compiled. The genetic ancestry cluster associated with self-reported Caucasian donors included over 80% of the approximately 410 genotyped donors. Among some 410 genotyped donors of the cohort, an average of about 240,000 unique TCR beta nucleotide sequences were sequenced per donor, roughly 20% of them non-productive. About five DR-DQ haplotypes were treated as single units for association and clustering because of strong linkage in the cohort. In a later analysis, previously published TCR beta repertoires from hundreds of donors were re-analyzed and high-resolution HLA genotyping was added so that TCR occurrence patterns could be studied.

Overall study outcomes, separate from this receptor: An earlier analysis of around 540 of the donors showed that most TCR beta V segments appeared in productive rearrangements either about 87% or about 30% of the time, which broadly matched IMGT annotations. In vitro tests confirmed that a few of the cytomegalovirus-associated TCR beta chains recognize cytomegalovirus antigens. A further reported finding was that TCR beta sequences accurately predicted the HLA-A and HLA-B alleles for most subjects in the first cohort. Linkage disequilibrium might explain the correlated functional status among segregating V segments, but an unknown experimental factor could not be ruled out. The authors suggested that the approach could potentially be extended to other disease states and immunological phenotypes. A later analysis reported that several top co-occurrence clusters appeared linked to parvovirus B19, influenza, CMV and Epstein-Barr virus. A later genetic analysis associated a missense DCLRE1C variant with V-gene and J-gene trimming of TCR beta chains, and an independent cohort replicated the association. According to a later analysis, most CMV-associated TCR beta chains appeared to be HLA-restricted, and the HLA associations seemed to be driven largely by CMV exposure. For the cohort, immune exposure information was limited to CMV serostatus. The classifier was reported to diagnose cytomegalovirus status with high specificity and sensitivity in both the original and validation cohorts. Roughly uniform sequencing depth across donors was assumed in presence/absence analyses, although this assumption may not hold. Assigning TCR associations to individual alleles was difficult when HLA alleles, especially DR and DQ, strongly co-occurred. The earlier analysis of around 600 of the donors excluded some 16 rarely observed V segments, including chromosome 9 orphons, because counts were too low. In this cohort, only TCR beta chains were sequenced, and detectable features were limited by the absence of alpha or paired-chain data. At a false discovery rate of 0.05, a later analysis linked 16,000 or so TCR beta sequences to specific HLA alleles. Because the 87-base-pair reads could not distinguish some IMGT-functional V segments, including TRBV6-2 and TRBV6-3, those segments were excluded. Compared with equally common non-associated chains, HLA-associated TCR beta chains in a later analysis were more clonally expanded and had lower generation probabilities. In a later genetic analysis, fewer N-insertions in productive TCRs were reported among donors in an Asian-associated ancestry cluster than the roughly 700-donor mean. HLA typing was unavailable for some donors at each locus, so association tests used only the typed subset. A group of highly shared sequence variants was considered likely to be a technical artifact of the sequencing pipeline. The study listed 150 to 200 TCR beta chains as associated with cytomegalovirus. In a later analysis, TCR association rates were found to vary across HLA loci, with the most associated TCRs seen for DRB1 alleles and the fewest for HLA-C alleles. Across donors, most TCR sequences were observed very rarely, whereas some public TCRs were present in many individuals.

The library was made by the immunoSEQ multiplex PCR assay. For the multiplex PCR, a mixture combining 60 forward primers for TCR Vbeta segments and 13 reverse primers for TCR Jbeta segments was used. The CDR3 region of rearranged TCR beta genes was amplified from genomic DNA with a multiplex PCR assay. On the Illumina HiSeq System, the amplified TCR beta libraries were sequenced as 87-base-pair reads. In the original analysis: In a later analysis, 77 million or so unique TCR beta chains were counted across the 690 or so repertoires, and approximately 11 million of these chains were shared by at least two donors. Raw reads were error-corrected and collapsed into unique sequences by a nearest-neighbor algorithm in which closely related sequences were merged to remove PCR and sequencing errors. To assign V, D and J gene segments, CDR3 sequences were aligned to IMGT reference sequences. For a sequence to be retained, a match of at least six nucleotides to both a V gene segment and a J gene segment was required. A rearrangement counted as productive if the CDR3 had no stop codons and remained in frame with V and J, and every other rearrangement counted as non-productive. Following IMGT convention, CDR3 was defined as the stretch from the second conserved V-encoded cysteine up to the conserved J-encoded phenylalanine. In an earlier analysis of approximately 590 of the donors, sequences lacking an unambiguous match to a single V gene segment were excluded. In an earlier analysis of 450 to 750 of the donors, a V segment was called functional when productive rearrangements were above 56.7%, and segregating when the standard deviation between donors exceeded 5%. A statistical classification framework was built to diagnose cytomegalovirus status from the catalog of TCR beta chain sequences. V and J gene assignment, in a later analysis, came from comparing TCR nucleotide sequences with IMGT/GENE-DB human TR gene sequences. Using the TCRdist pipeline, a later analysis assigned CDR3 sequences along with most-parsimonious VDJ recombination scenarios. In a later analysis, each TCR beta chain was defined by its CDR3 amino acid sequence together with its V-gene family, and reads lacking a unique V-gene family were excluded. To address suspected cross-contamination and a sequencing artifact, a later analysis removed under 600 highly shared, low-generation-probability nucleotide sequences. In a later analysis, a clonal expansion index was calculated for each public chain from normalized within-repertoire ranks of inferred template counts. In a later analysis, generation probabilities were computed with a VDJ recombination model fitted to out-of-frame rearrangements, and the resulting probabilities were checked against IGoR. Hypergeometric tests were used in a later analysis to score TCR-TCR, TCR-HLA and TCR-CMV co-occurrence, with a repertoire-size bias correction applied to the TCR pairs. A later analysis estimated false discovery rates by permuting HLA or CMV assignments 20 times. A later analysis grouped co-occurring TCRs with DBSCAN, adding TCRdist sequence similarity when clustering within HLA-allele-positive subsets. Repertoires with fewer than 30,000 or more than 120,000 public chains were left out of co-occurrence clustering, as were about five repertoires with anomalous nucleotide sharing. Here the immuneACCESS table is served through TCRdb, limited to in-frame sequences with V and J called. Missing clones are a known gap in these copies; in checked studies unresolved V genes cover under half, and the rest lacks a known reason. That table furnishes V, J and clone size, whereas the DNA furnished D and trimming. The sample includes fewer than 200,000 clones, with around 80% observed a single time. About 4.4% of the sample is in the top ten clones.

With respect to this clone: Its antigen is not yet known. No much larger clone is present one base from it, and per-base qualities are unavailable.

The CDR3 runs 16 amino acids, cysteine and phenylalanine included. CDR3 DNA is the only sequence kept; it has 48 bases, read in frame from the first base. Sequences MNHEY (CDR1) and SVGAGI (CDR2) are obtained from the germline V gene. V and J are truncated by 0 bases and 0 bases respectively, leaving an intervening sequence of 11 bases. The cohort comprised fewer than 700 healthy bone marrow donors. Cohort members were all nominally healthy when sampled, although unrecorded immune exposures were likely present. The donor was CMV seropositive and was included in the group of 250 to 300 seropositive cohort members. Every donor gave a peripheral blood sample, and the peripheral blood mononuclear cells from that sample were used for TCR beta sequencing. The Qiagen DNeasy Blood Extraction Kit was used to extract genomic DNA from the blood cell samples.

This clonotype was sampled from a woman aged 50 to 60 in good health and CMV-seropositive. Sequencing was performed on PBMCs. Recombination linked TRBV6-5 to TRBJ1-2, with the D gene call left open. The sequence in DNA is TGTGCCAGCAGTTACTCAAATTCCGGTCCTAACTATGGCTACACCTTC. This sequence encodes CASSYSNSGPNYGYTF.